The 8 T cell receptor beta chains presented below share a single source sample, sequenced in a study of a mutant IDH1 vaccine in newly diagnosed glioma. Time point described: week 35, safety follow-up. Topical imiquimod was applied with each vaccine dose, which held 300 ug of mutant IDH1 20-mer peptide. Profiling relied on immunoSEQ multiplex PCR, and the TCRdb table lists in-frame clones only, not all of them. This sample has about 72,000 clones; 84% occur once, and the top ten carry approximately 12%. For these receptors, no antigen is known. Material: PBMCs, obtained from a glioma patient whose treatment included an IDH1 peptide vaccine. The receptors were sampled from a man aged 18-30 years with glioma.

This sequence joins TRBV20-1 and TRBJ1-1; 7 bases align to TRBD1. Germline V gene lookup returns CDR1 DFQATT and CDR2 SNEGSKA (reference sequence). The trim removed 7 bases at V and 5 bases at J, leaving 1 base unmatched. The CDR3 has 10 amino acids. The CDR3 here is CSVRGTEAFF. The CDR3 DNA is TGCAGTGTCAGGGGGACTGAAGCTTTCTTT.

A few counts support this clone. The genes are TRBV7-3 and TRBJ2-2, with 10 bases matching TRBD2. V shed 6 bases and J 6 bases; nucleotides not matched to a gene: 7. The CDR3 loop spans 15 amino acids. Germline assignment: CDR1 SGHTA and CDR2 FQGTGA. The CDR3 spells CASRPSGGGSGELFF. CDR3 DNA sequence: TGTGCCAGCAGACCTAGCGGGGGAGGATCCGGGGAGCTGTTTTTT.

The genes are TRBV7-6 and TRBJ1-1; 8 nucleotides agree with TRBD1. Germline CDR1 SGHVS, CDR2 FNYEAQ. Germline trimming cut 0 bases from V and 0 bases from J; bases unmatched to any gene: 9. The CDR3 length is 18 residues. The chain's CDR3 is CASSLAEQGGAMNTEAFF. The DNA of the CDR3 is TGTGCCAGCAGCTTAGCGGAACAGGGGGGGGCTATGAACACTGAAGCTTTCTTT.

The chain links TRBV5-1 to TRBJ2-7; TRBD1 matches 8 bases. J lost 4 bases, V lost 1 base, and 10 bases had no gene match. Germline V gives CDR1 SGHRS, CDR2 YFSETQ. The CDR3 loop spans 16 amino acids. The CDR3 is CASSLQAGGPLYEQYF. In DNA, the CDR3 is TGCGCCAGCAGCTTGCAGGCAGGGGGCCCATTATACGAGCAGTACTTC.

The count of this clone is one. The chain joins TRBV7-2 to TRBJ2-1; tentative D call: TRBD2 (5 bases). In germline, CDR1 is SGHTA, CDR2 FQGNSA. With 3 bases removed from V and 9 bases from J, the gap between germline ends came to 15 bases. This CDR3 contains 14 residues. The CDR3 loop reads CASSFVPLGVEQFF. The CDR3 nucleotides read TGTGCCAGCAGCTTCGTACCCCTCGGGGTTGAGCAGTTCTTC.

The chain joins TRBV5-4 to TRBJ2-5; D is possibly TRBD1 (6 bases). The CDR3 runs to 13 residues. Germline CDR1 and CDR2: SGHNT and YYREEE (reference sequence). With 4 bases removed from V and 5 bases from J, the gap between germline ends came to 12 bases. CDR3 protein: CASSNQGFETQYF. The CDR3, as DNA: TGTGCCAGCAGCAACCAGGGGTTTGAGACCCAGTACTTC.

The V and J genes are TRBV6-1 and TRBJ2-7; 8 nucleotides line up with TRBD1. There are 17 residues in the CDR3. The junction had 11 bases not matched to a gene; V was cut back by 2 bases and J by 2 bases. CDR1 MNHNS and CDR2 SASEGT come from the germline V gene. The CDR3 bases are TGTGCCAGCAGTGAATCGGGATGGCAGGGGGCCCCCTACGAGCAGTACTTC. Amino acids: CASSESGWQGAPYEQYF.

J is TRBJ2-7 and V is TRBV11-2, with D tentatively TRBD1 (7 bases). V lost 1 base and J 3 bases, leaving 22 bases between the germline ends. CDR3 length: 18 amino acids. Per germline, CDR1 SGHAT and CDR2 FQNNGV. CDR3 DNA sequence: TGTGCCAGCAGCTTAGGCCCTCAGGGGGGACAAAGTGGCTACGAGCAGTACTTC. Translation gives CASSLGPQGGQSGYEQYF.